This T cell receptor beta chain was recovered during a study of blood T cells in healthy people across ages. Next came a second PCR, run for about 6 to 12 cycles, which used a sample-barcoded 5' primer along with a J-beta primer mix. TCRdb re-analysed the 5' RACE reads in MiXCR, keeping a single row per CDR3 protein. This table holds hundreds of thousands of distinct CDR3 sequences, around 42% found once. General observations from the study: TCR beta diversity per million T cells fell roughly linearly with age. Donors of long life had a larger count of naive CD4+ cells and greater diversity than aged donors.

Worth noting for this clonotype: Its specificity is not known.

The CDR3 runs to 13 residues. The germline V gene has CDR1 LGHDT and CDR2 YNNKEL (reference sequence). This clonotype originated in a man in his fifties or sixties in good health. The chain links TRBV3-1 to TRBJ2-5; D gene ambiguous. The tail of the sequence fits TRBJ2-7 better, so the J call may be wrong. The sequenced material came from blood. The DNA of the CDR3 is TGTGCCAGCAGCCAAGCCCCCATCTACGAGCAGTACTTC. Translating it yields CASSQAPIYEQYF.